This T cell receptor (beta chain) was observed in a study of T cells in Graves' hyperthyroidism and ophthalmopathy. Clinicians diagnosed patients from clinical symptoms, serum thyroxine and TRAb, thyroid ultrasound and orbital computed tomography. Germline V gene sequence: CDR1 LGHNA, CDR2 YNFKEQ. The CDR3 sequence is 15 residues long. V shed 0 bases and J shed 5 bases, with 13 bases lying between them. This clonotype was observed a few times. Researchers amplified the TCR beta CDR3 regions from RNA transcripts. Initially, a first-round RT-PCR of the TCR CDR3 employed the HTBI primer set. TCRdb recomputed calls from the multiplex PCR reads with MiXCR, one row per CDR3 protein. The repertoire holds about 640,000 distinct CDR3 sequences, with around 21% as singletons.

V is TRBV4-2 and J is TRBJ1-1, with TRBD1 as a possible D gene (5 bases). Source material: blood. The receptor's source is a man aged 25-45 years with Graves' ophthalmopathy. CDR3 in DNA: TGTGCCAGCAGCCAAGATGGGGGAGGGTTGACTGAAGCTTTCTTT. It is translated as CASSQDGGGLTEAFF.